This paragraph covers one T cell receptor beta chain sequence. This record belongs to a study of blood T cell repertoires in COVID-19. V trimming: 0 bases; J trimming: 1 base; junction bases outside the gene matches: 7. CDR1 and CDR2 (germline): LGHDT, YNNKEL (reference sequence). The CDR3 spans 19 residues. Data came from immunoSEQ multiplex PCR; TCRdb stores just in-frame clones and leaves some out. The sample lists some 87,000 clones, about 90% occurring once. The clonotype comes from a human donor with COVID-19, enrolled during active disease. The donor label of this sample is uncertain. The source material was peripheral blood. J is TRBJ2-2 and V is TRBV3-1 (or the pseudogene TRBV3-2); 11 positions match TRBD2. CDR3 residues: CASSQDPILAGGNTGELFF. DNA for the CDR3: TGTGCCAGCAGCCAAGATCCCATCCTAGCGGGGGGGAACACCGGGGAGCTGTTTTTT.